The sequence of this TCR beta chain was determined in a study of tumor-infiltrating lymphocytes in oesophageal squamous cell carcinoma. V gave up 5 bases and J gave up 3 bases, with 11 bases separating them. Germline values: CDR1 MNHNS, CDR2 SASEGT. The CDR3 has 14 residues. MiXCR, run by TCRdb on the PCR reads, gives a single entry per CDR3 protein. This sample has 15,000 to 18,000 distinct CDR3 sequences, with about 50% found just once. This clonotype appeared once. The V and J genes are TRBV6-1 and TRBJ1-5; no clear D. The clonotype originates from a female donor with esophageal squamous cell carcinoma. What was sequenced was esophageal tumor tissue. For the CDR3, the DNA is TGTGCCAGCAGTACGGAGCGAAACAATCAGCCCCAGCATTTT. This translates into CASSTERNNQPQHF.